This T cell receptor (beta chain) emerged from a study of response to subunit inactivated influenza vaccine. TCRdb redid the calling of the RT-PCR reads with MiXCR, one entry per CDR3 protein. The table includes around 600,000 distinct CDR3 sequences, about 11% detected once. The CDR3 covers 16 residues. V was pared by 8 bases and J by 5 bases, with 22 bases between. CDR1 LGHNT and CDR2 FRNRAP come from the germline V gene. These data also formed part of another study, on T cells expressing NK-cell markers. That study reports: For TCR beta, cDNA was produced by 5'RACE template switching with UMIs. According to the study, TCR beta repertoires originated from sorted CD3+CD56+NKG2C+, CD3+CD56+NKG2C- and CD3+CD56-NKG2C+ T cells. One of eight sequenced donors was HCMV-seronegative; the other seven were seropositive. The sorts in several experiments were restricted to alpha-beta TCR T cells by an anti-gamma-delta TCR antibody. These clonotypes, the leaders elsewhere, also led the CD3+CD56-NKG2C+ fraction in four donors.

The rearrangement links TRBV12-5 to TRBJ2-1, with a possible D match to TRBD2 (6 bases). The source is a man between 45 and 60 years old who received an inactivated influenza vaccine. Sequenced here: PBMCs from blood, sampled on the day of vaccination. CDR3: CASPALFGGTHNEQFF. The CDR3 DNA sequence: TGTGCTAGTCCCGCTCTTTTCGGGGGTACCCACAATGAGCAGTTCTTC.